What follows is one T cell receptor beta chain and its context. The repertoire was sequenced with immunoSEQ multiplex PCR; TCRdb's copy has only in-frame clones and lacks some. Of nearly 400,000 clones in the sample, 75% to 90% were seen once. Treatment specified: 19 received Ad26.COV2.S at low or high dose, single or two shots; about 5 received placebo; per-sample allocation not given. It was on day 63 after the first vaccine or placebo injection that samples were taken. This sample is part of a study of Ad26.COV2.S vaccination and SARS-CoV-2 variants. Study-wide background: Ad26.COV2.S was injected intramuscularly once or twice, 56 days apart.

CDR3 length equals 12 residues. Per the germline V gene, CDR1 is SNHLY and CDR2 is FYNNEI. V shed 0 bases and J shed 5 bases, with 5 bases lying between them. The sequence came from a person between 18 and 59 years old who received the Ad26.COV2.S COVID-19 vaccine or a placebo. The gene calls are TRBV2 and TRBJ2-7; D is possibly TRBD1 or TRBD2 (5 bases each). Sequencing was performed on peripheral blood, taken in a trial of Ad26.COV2.S vaccine versus placebo. This chain's CDR3 is CASSEAGDEQYF. CDR3 coding DNA: TGTGCCAGCAGTGAAGCGGGGGACGAGCAGTACTTC.